This T cell receptor (beta chain) was found in a study of T-cell reconstitution after alpha-beta-depleted transplantation in children. The CDR3 extends over 15 amino acids. The V gene lost 6 bases and the J gene lost 0 bases, with 12 bases spanning the gap. Germline V CDR1 and CDR2: MGHRA, YSYEKL. Using unique molecular identifiers, the investigators prepared the TCRbeta library. TCRdb reprocessed the PCR reads with MiXCR, giving one entry per CDR3 protein. The data hold approximately 510,000 distinct CDR3 sequences, with around 19% observed a single time. The sample in question was PBMCs from the stem cell graft donor, obtained from the stem cell graft. This TCR was recovered from a human donor who donated a stem cell graft to a child with acute lymphoblastic leukemia. The rearrangement links TRBV4-1 to TRBJ2-1; D is unresolved. The CDR3 bases are TGCGCCAGCAGGGAGTTGTACCTCTCCTACAATGAGCAGTTCTTC. It encodes CASRELYLSYNEQFF.